This TCR beta chain was documented in a study of blood T cells in healthy people across ages (dated by TCRdb to 2014 to 2015). Regarding the complete study: In model experiments, template switching captured about one uniquely barcoded TCR beta cDNA molecule for every two T cells. The study measured age-related changes in TCR beta repertoire diversity using deep sequencing normalized with unique cDNA molecular identifiers. Donors were grouped into four age groups: young (average 16 years), middle-aged (roughly 38), aged (roughly 62) and long-lived (approximately 81). To avoid experimental bias, donors of different ages were distributed randomly across sequencing lanes. The study analyzed two additional independent replicas of 1 million unique cDNA reads from the same blood draw for two donors, one aged 18 to 30 and one aged 80 or older. Study-wide findings and limitations: The percentage of naive T cells measured by flow cytometry correlated strongly with observed TCR beta diversity. Because profiling used bulk unsorted PBMCs, naive and antigen-experienced compartments could not be compared conclusively. Estimates of total diversity based on one million sequenced T cells were regarded as lower bounds and as underestimates. Donor CMV infection status was unknown, potentially confounding age-related changes in expanded clonotypes. As age increased, observed TCR beta diversity per million T cells dropped in a roughly linear way, and a significant reduction was already evident by age 40. Compared with the aged group, the long-lived group had more naive CD4+ T cells, fewer expanded clones and increased TCR diversity, suggesting age selection.

Library preparation used 5' RACE. TCRdb lists the instrument as Illumina HiSeq 2500. A second PCR of roughly 7 to 12 cycles was performed with a sample-barcoded 5' primer and a J-beta primer mix. A template-switch 5' adaptor carrying 12 random nucleotides introduced a unique molecular identifier onto each TCR beta cDNA molecule. Each sample yielded at least 3 million CDR3-containing paired-end reads. First-strand cDNA was synthesized from all RNA with the Mint cDNA synthesis kit, primed by a TRBC-specific oligonucleotide. All cDNA was treated with uracil-DNA glycosylase and then went through a first 18-cycle PCR with the universal primers M1SS and BC2_uni_R. The authors' analysis ran thus. For normalization, 1 million high-quality reads were randomly selected from each sample, with every read carrying a distinct molecular identifier. Instead of being binned into consensus sequences, reads with shared molecular identifiers were discarded. CDR3 identification, clonotype clustering and error correction used MiTCR with a Q25 quality threshold and the strictest error-elimination algorithm. A nonparametric unseen species model using Euler transformation provided a lower-bound estimate of total TCR beta diversity. TCRdb reanalyzed the raw reads on its own, using fastp at Q25 for trimming and MiXCR for clone calling, and kept in-frame beta chains. Each record represents a unique CDR3 protein, reported with the most common genes and DNA among its rows. For this entry, the V and J calls and clone size follow TCRdb and not the study's own pipeline. The sample data list about 830,000 distinct CDR3 sequences, and around 68% of these were observed just once. The top ten hold around a quarter of the sample.

Donors were roughly 40 systemically healthy Caucasian individuals from Russia aged 6 to 90 years. Each donor gave 8 to 10 milliliters of peripheral blood, drawn into EDTA-treated Vacutainer tubes. Ficoll-Paque density-gradient centrifugation was used to isolate PBMCs, with at least 6 million per sample. Trizol reagent was used to extract total RNA from PBMCs, with at least 5 micrograms per sample. The percentages of naive CD45RAhigh/CD27high T cells were determined by flow cytometry on a PBMC aliquot from every donor. Details on this clonotype: Its binding antigen is unknown. Per-base quality was not reported, and no clone a single base away is much larger than it.

The CDR3, cysteine through phenylalanine, is 13 amino acids long. Only CDR3 DNA is held: 39 bases, read in frame from base 1. Looking up the germline V gene (reference sequence) yields CDR1 DFQATT and CDR2 SNEGSKA. V loses 8 bases, J loses 11 bases, and the germline ends lie 24 bases apart. The clonotype comes from a man under 40 in good health. The chain is encoded by TRBV20-1 joined to TRBJ2-5; TRBD1 is a possible D gene, resting on 7 matching bases. Input material: blood. The nucleotide sequence is TGCAGTACAGATCCAGGGGGGTGGGAAGAGCAGTACTTC. This yields the protein CSTDPGGWEEQYF.